Each of the 4 T cell receptor beta chains below was sequenced from the same sample in a study of neurological immune-mediated disorders. Each CDR3 protein is one row after TCRdb ran MiXCR on the 5' RACE reads. The table shows about 70,000 distinct CDR3 sequences, with approximately 3.3% occurring only once. The specimen was PBMCs. The receptors derive from a woman aged 45-65 years with multiple sclerosis.

This clonotype was recorded at least ten times. The chain employs TRBV6-6 and TRBJ1-5; 8 nucleotides line up with TRBD1. Germline CDR1 MNHNY, CDR2 SVGAGI (reference sequence). J was trimmed by 4 bases and V by 6 bases; bases with no gene match: 17. The CDR3 sequence is 18 residues long. For the CDR3, the DNA is TGTGCCAGCAGCTCCACCCCGACAGGGGCGGGTGTGAATCAGCCCCAGCATTTT. It codes for CASSSTPTGAGVNQPQHF.

This clonotype was counted many times. The rearrangement links TRBV12-3 or TRBV12-4 to TRBJ1-5, with 7 bases that match TRBD1. Trimming cost V 3 bases and J 6 bases; bases outside gene matches: 8. The CDR3 is made up of 15 amino acids. The CDR3 coding sequence is TGTGCCAGCAGTTTTTCGGCAGGGGGTCCTCAGCCCCAGCATTTT. Translating it yields CASSFSAGGPQPQHF.

This clonotype was seen at least ten times. The chain has TRBV5-6 and TRBJ2-7; TRBD1 is a possible D gene (6 bases). Germline values: CDR1 SGHDT, CDR2 YYEEEE. The CDR3 has 14 amino acids. With 0 bases removed from V and 4 bases from J, the gap between germline ends came to 11 bases. CDR3 sequence reads: CASSLAGAPYEQYF. CDR3 DNA sequence: TGTGCCAGCAGCTTGGCAGGGGCTCCTTACGAGCAGTACTTC.

This clonotype was detected many times. The chain recombines TRBV9 with TRBJ2-7; D is unclear. This CDR3 spans 14 amino acids. In germline, CDR1 is SGDLS, CDR2 YYNGEE. The V and J ends lost 3 bases and 0 bases respectively, with 10 bases between them. CDR3 region: CASSADFSSYEQYF. The CDR3 DNA sequence: TGTGCCAGCAGCGCCGACTTTTCCTCCTACGAGCAGTACTTC. The full variable domain, with the rest looked up from reference TRBV9 and TRBJ2-7, is DSGVTQTPKHLITATGQRVTLRCSPRSGDLSVYWYQQSLDQGLQFLIQYYNGEERAKGNILERFSAQQFPDLHSELNLSSLELGDSALYFCASSADFSSYEQYFGPGTRLTVT.